This TCR beta chain was recorded in a study of TIL therapy for anti-PD-1-resistant metastatic lung cancer. For the study at large: Tumor harvest preceded PD-1/PD-L1 blockade, followed by nivolumab treatment.

As for time point: pre-treatment sample, taken before nivolumab and TIL therapy. The libraries were made with immunoSEQ v3. Method: immunoSEQ multiplex PCR; TCRdb's copy keeps in-frame clones and lacks some. The sample has fewer than 60,000 clones; around 85% are singletons. The V gene lost 1 base and the J gene lost 8 bases, with 17 bases spanning the gap. CDR1 and CDR2 from the germline V gene are GTSNPN and SVGIG (reference sequence). This CDR3 spans 14 amino acids. This sequence joins TRBV30 and TRBJ1-2, with D unclear. Specimen: blood, collected at baseline. The clonotype comes from a person between 25 and 80 years old with non-small cell lung cancer. CDR3 residues: CAWSAPDAFRGYTF. The CDR3 DNA follows: TGTGCCTGGAGTGCCCCAGACGCCTTCCGGGGCTACACCTTC.